The 26 T cell receptor beta chains below come from one sample, sequenced in a study of blood T cell repertoires in COVID-19 (dated by TCRdb to 2019 to 2021). Library creation used the immunoSEQ multiplex PCR assay. TCRdb carries this immuneACCESS record with in-frame sequences only. Its versions omit some clonotypes, under half of them owing to an unresolved V gene in the studies checked, with the rest unexplained. The sample table holds roughly 200,000 clones, of which 75% to 85% were seen once. The ten largest make up around 13% of the sample. The specimen sequenced was peripheral blood. These receptors were taken from a human donor in a cohort sampled during active COVID-19.

The chain joins TRBV28 to TRBJ1-2; D might be TRBD1 (5 bases). Trimming pared 6 bases from V and 5 bases from J, leaving 13 bases between. Germline V gene sequence: CDR1 MDHEN, CDR2 SYDVKM. The CDR3 length is 13 residues. The CDR3 loop is CASSPQTDYGYTF. CDR3 bases: TGTGCCAGCAGCCCTCAGACAGATTATGGCTACACCTTC.

V gene TRBV27 combines with J gene TRBJ1-5, with 7 bases fitting TRBD1. CDR1 and CDR2 from the germline V gene are MNHEY and SMNVEV (reference sequence). With V trimmed by 5 bases and J by 6 bases, 7 bases remained unmatched. CDR3 length equals 14 residues. The CDR3 region has the DNA TGTGCCAGCAGTCGACAGGGTAGGAGTCAGCCCCAGCATTTT. It codes for CASSRQGRSQPQHF.

The rearrangement links TRBV25-1 to TRBJ2-1; possible D gene TRBD2, 6 bases. V was shortened by 4 bases and J by 6 bases, with 19 bases between the two germline ends. The CDR3 is made up of 16 amino acids. CDR1 and CDR2 (germline): MGHDK, SYGVNS. This chain's CDR3 is CASSVYLAACINEQFF. As DNA, the CDR3 is TGTGCCAGCAGTGTATACTTAGCGGCCTGCATCAATGAGCAGTTCTTC.

The gene calls are TRBV5-1 and TRBJ2-3; the match to TRBD1 covers 9 bases. Unmatched junction bases numbered 5, after V lost 5 bases and J lost 1 base. The CDR3 is 15 amino acids. CDR1 SGHRS and CDR2 YFSETQ come from the germline V gene. This chain's CDR3 is CASRWGTGRTDTQYF. The CDR3 DNA reads as TGCGCCAGCAGGTGGGGGACAGGGCGCACAGATACGCAGTATTTT.

V and J are TRBV18 and TRBJ2-7, with TRBD1 matching over 8 bases. J gave up 6 bases and V 5 bases, and 9 bases lay outside the gene matches. CDR1 KGHSH and CDR2 LQKENI come from the germline V gene. The CDR3 contains 14 residues. The CDR3: CASSSGQGQSEQYF. Here the CDR3 DNA reads TGTGCCAGCTCATCCGGACAGGGCCAGAGCGAGCAGTACTTC.

The chain combines TRBV19 with TRBJ2-2; TRBD1 aligns across 7 bases. In germline, CDR1 is LNHDA, CDR2 SQIVND (reference sequence). V gave up 6 bases and J gave up 3 bases; unmatched junction bases: 7. The CDR3 runs to 15 residues. The CDR3 is CASSVTGSDTGELFF. The CDR3 bases are TGTGCCAGTAGCGTGACAGGGTCGGACACCGGGGAGCTGTTTTTT.

The rearrangement joins TRBV4-1 to TRBJ2-7; 10 nucleotides align to TRBD2. Germline V CDR1 and CDR2: MGHRA, YSYEKL. The CDR3 has 15 residues. V gave up 6 bases and J gave up 0 bases; unmatched junction bases: 5. CDR3 sequence: CASRLAGVPSYEQYF. In DNA, the CDR3 is TGCGCCAGCAGGCTAGCGGGAGTTCCCTCCTACGAGCAGTACTTC.

This sequence joins TRBV15 and TRBJ1-4, with 7 bases identical to TRBD1. The CDR3 runs 14 residues. V shed 6 bases, J shed 4 bases, and the junction held 5 bases outside the gene matches. Germline assignment: CDR1 LNHNV and CDR2 YYDKDF (reference sequence). The CDR3 reads CATSDRAFNEKLFF. The CDR3 coding sequence is TGTGCCACCAGTGACAGGGCCTTTAATGAAAAACTGTTTTTT.

The sample holds a few counts of this clone. The chain joins TRBV28 to TRBJ1-5; maybe TRBD1 (6 bases). Germline values: CDR1 MDHEN, CDR2 SYDVKM. V lost 7 bases to trimming and J lost 2 bases, with 15 bases between them. CDR3 length: 15 amino acids. CDR3 residues: CASTGGPGGNQPQHF. CDR3 DNA sequence: TGTGCCAGCACGGGGGGCCCCGGGGGCAATCAGCCCCAGCATTTT.

This clone was seen at least ten times. The rearrangement joins TRBV6-5 to TRBJ1-2, with D uncertain. This CDR3 region has 15 residues. From germline, CDR1 is MNHEY and CDR2 SVGAGI. Trimming pared 2 bases from V and 6 bases from J, leaving 16 bases between. The CDR3 sequence is CASSYGPAVSDGYTF. The CDR3, as DNA: TGTGCCAGCAGTTACGGTCCGGCGGTTTCCGATGGCTACACCTTC.

The CDR3 spells CASSPILGQGMTTIYF. Written as DNA, the CDR3 is TGTGCCAGCAGCCCGATCCTGGGACAGGGAATGACCACCATATATTTT. This sequence joins TRBV3-1 (or the pseudogene TRBV3-2) and TRBJ1-3; 9 bases align to TRBD1. With 4 bases clipped from V and 9 bases from J, the junction kept 13 bases outside the gene matches. In germline, CDR1 is LGHDT, CDR2 YNNKEL (reference sequence). This CDR3 is 16 amino acids long.

The genes are TRBV28 and TRBJ2-1; D may be TRBD1 (5 bases). The V gene's germline CDR1 is MDHEN and CDR2 SYDVKM. The V and J ends lost 5 bases and 8 bases respectively, with 16 bases between them. The CDR3 runs 14 residues. Here the CDR3 reads CASSRYSLGDEQFF. The CDR3 DNA follows: TGTGCCAGCAGTCGGTACAGTCTAGGGGATGAGCAGTTCTTC.

The rearrangement joins TRBV18 to TRBJ2-7; D unclear. The CDR3 is 14 residues long. Trimming shortened V by 3 bases and J by 2 bases, and 11 bases separated the two germline ends. Germline assignment: CDR1 KGHSH and CDR2 LQKENI. The CDR3 sequence is CASSPQEGTYEQYF. CDR3 coding DNA: TGTGCCAGCTCACCCCAGGAAGGTACCTACGAGCAGTACTTC.

The chain links TRBV18 to TRBJ1-4, with 9 positions matching TRBD1. J lost 5 bases, V lost 3 bases, and 10 bases had no gene match. This CDR3 region has 17 residues. Germline CDR1 and CDR2: KGHSH and LQKENI. The CDR3 DNA is TGTGCCAGCTCACCCCGTAGAGGGACAGGGCCAAATGAAAAACTGTTTTTT. This translates into CASSPRRGTGPNEKLFF.

V is TRBV7-2 and J is TRBJ2-3; 8 bases match TRBD2. V gave up 0 bases and J gave up 3 bases; unmatched junction bases: 2. Germline V gene data show CDR1 as SGHTA and CDR2 as FQGNSA. The CDR3 spans 15 residues. CDR3 sequence: CASSLARGGTDTQYF. The DNA of the CDR3 is TGTGCCAGCAGCTTAGCCCGGGGGGGGACAGATACGCAGTATTTT.

The genes are TRBV5-6 and TRBJ2-1; unclear D gene. Per the germline V gene, CDR1 is SGHDT and CDR2 is YYEEEE. There are 12 residues in the CDR3. V was trimmed by 1 base and J by 7 bases, leaving 6 bases between them. CDR3: CASSLKANEQFF. CDR3 DNA sequence: TGTGCCAGCAGCTTGAAAGCGAATGAGCAGTTCTTC.

This clone has only a few counts. The same CDR3 can be traced to other DNA sequences in this sample. The chain couples TRBV7-9 to TRBJ1-2, with TRBD1 as a possible D gene (5 bases). Germline V lookup: CDR1 SEHNR, CDR2 FQNEAQ (reference sequence). The germline V and J ends were trimmed by 5 bases and 1 base, with 11 bases remaining between them. The CDR3 is 14 amino acids. CDR3 region: CASSPQGLNYGYTF. The CDR3 region has the DNA TGTGCCAGCAGCCCTCAGGGTCTTAACTATGGCTACACCTTC.

This rearrangement joins TRBV7-2 to TRBJ2-5; D gene uncertain. CDR3 size: 12 residues. Germline V gene lookup returns CDR1 SGHTA and CDR2 FQGNSA. The ends were cut back, 5 bases at V and 5 bases at J, with 9 bases in the middle. The CDR3: CASSPYLETQYF. The CDR3 DNA reads TGTGCCAGCAGCCCATACTTGGAGACCCAGTACTTC.

The chain joins TRBV12-3 or TRBV12-4 to TRBJ2-1, with a possible D match to TRBD2 (5 bases). The CDR3 has 12 amino acids. Trimming removed 6 bases from V and 3 bases from J, with 6 bases in between. The CDR3 nucleotides read TGTGCCAGCAGCCGGGGCTACAATGAGCAGTTCTTC. Its protein product is CASSRGYNEQFF.

The J gene is TRBJ2-7, the V gene TRBV18; D gene uncertain. The V gene's germline CDR1 is KGHSH and CDR2 LQKENI. Trimming stripped 0 bases from V and 0 bases from J, with 12 bases between. The CDR3 sequence is 16 residues long. Here the CDR3 DNA reads TGTGCCAGCTCACCACCGCCGAACAGTTACTCCTACGAGCAGTACTTC. Translation: CASSPPPNSYSYEQYF.

This clone was seen once. This chain uses TRBV2 with TRBJ1-1; D remains ambiguous. V lost 6 bases to trimming and J lost 2 bases, with 13 bases between them. Germline V gives CDR1 SNHLY, CDR2 FYNNEI. The CDR3 covers 14 residues. The CDR3 sequence is CASSAKWANTEAFF. The CDR3 DNA is TGTGCCAGCAGCGCCAAGTGGGCCAACACTGAAGCTTTCTTT.

This chain connects TRBV7-2 to TRBJ1-6, with unresolved D. Germline V gene data show CDR1 as SGHTA and CDR2 as FQGNSA. V lost 5 bases and J lost 10, with 27 bases in between. This CDR3 has 18 residues. CDR3 sequence: CASSASIGLALIGSPLHF. CDR3 nucleotides: TGTGCCAGCAGCGCGTCGATTGGGTTAGCCCTAATTGGGTCACCCCTCCACTTT.

V and J are TRBV27 and TRBJ1-1; possibly TRBD1 for D (6 bases). CDR3 length equals 14 residues. Trimming cost V 5 bases and J 7 bases, with 17 bases left between them. The V gene's germline CDR1 is MNHEY and CDR2 SMNVEV (reference sequence). The CDR3 DNA sequence: TGTGCCAGCAGTGCACGGACAGATGGACATGAAGCTTTCTTT. It translates to CASSARTDGHEAFF.

This chain uses TRBV28 with TRBJ1-2; tentatively, D is TRBD1 (5 bases). The CDR3 loop spans 13 amino acids. Germline V gene sequence: CDR1 MDHEN, CDR2 SYDVKM. V lost 2 bases, J lost 6 bases, and 10 bases lay in between. CDR3 sequence (DNA): TGTGCCAGCAGTTTAATGTCCAGGGATGGCTACACCTTC. This translates into CASSLMSRDGYTF.

This clone was detected ten times or more. V usage is TRBV5-1 and J usage is TRBJ2-2; tentatively, D is TRBD1 (6 bases). This CDR3 is built from 14 residues. The V and J ends lost 3 bases and 4 bases respectively, with 10 bases between them. Looked up from germline, CDR1 is SGHRS and CDR2 is YFSETQ. The CDR3, as DNA: TGCGCCAGCAGCTCCGGACAGAGCACCGGGGAGCTGTTTTTT. Its translation: CASSSGQSTGELFF.

The chain carries TRBV29-1 and TRBJ1-5; 7 bases agree with TRBD1. V trimming: 4 bases; J trimming: 3 bases; junction bases outside the gene matches: 9. The CDR3 loop spans 15 amino acids. Germline loops: CDR1 SQVTM, CDR2 ANQGSEA. CDR3 amino acids: CSVGQGRGPNQPQHF. DNA of the CDR3: TGCAGCGTTGGACAGGGACGGGGGCCCAATCAGCCCCAGCATTTT. The whole variable domain, filled in from reference TRBV29-1 and TRBJ1-5, reads SAVISQKPSRDICQRGTSLTIQCQVDSQVTMMFWYRQQPGQSLTLIATANQGSEATYESGFVIDKFPISRPNLTFSTLTVSNMSPEDSSIYLCSVGQGRGPNQPQHFGDGTRLSIL.